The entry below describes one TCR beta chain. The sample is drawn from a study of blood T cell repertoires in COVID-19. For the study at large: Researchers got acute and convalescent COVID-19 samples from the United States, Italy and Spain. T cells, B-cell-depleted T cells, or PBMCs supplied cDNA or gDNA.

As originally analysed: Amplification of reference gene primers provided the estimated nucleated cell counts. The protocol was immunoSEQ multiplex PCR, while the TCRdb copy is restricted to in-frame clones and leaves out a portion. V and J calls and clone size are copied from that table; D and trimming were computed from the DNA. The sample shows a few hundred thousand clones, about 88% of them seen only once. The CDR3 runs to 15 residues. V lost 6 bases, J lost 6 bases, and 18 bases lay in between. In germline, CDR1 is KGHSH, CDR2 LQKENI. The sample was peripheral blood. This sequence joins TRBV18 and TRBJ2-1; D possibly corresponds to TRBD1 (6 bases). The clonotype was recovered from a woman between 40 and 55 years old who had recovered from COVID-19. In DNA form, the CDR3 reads TGTGCCAGCTCTCCAATGGGCGACAGGTTCAATGAGCAGTTCTTC. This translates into CASSPMGDRFNEQFF.